This record concerns one T cell receptor (beta chain) sequence. The source of the sample is a study of monozygotic twins with inflammatory bowel disease. CDR3 length equals 15 residues. TCRdb reprocessed the 5' RACE reads, keeping one entry per CDR3 protein, no DNA. The sample includes some 400,000 distinct CDR3 sequences. This clonotype was obtained from a human donor with ulcerative colitis or Crohn's disease, or a healthy co-twin of an affected twin (not recorded which). Sequencing was performed on blood. This chain joins TRBV12-3 or TRBV12-4 and TRBJ2-1; TCRdb returns TRBD2, unconfirmable since there is no DNA. This CDR3 is CASTLGGALYNEQFF.